The source of this TCR beta chain is a study of T cell repertoires in cytomegalovirus infection. TCRdb reprocessed the reads with MiXCR, giving one entry per CDR3 protein. The repertoire holds 150,000 to 200,000 distinct CDR3 sequences, roughly 27% seen once, with 30% to 35% in the top ten. V was pared by 5 bases and J by 0 bases, with 13 bases between. The CDR3 runs to 14 residues. Germline V gives CDR1 DFQATT, CDR2 SNEGSKA (reference sequence). This TCR came from a human donor in good health (CMV status not recorded). Some clones in this sample may be carry-over from other donors' samples. This chain connects TRBV20-1 to TRBJ1-1; the D is unclear. Sample: PBMCs. The DNA for the CDR3 is TGCAGTGCTCCTAAGGACGGATTGAACACTGAAGCTTTCTTT. It is translated as CSAPKDGLNTEAFF.